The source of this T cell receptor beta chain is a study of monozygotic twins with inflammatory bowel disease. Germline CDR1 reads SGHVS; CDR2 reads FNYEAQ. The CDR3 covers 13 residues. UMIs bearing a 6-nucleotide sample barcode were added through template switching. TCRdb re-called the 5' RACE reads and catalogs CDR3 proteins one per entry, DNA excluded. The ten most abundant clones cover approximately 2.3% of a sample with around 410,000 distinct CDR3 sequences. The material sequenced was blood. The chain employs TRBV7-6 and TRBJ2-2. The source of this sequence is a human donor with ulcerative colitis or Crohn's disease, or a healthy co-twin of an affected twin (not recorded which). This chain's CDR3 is CASSSSSTGELFF.